A single sample is the source of the 26 T cell receptor beta chains below, sequenced in a study of OX40 agonist ivuxolimab in advanced cancers. The assay was immunoSEQ multiplex PCR, and TCRdb's table has in-frame clones only and misses some. Here the sample spans about 130,000 clones, less than 95% being singletons. The material sequenced was CD4+ or CD8+ T cells sorted from blood, taken in a trial of the OX40 agonist ivuxolimab. The receptors derive from an adult with an advanced solid tumor such as melanoma, head and neck, liver or kidney cancer.

This chain connects TRBV28 to TRBJ2-1, with 9 bases matching TRBD2. V gave up 5 bases and J gave up 7 bases; unmatched junction bases: 18. This CDR3 has 18 residues. Germline-derived CDR1 and CDR2 are MDHEN and SYDVKM. CDR3 protein: CASSTSKPPSGRYNEQFF. CDR3 bases: TGTGCCAGCAGTACCTCAAAACCCCCCAGCGGGAGGTATAATGAGCAGTTCTTC.

The chain recombines TRBV7-2 with TRBJ2-5; D is undetermined. With the DNA end fitting TRBJ2-7 better, the J assignment may be wrong. The germline V gene encodes CDR1 SGHTA and CDR2 FQGNSA. This CDR3 contains 14 residues. The CDR3 DNA is TGTGCCAGCAGCTTAGGAGATCTTACCTACGAGCAGTACTTC. As protein: CASSLGDLTYEQYF.

The rearrangement uses TRBV23-1 and TRBJ2-7; TRBD1 might be the D (5 bases). TRBV23-1 is designated an ORF whose function remains uncertain. The CDR3 has 14 residues. Trimming shortened V by 3 bases and J by 6 bases, and 15 bases separated the two germline ends. This chain's CDR3 is CASSHPGNGLEQYF. CDR3 coding DNA: TGCGCCAGCAGTCACCCAGGGAACGGGCTCGAGCAGTACTTC.

J is TRBJ2-7 and V is TRBV5-1; 15 bases match TRBD2. This CDR3 is built from 16 residues. Germline V gene data show CDR1 as SGHRS and CDR2 as YFSETQ. The V segment lost 4 bases and the J segment 6 bases; nucleotides outside the gene matches: 8. The CDR3, as DNA: TGCGCCAGCAGCCGGGGGGGACTAGCGGGAGGAGGCGAGCAGTACTTC. Protein sequence: CASSRGGLAGGGEQYF.

V usage is TRBV19 and J usage is TRBJ1-2, with D possibly being TRBD1 (6 bases). Deletions cut 4 bases from V and 7 bases from J, with 7 bases between. Germline CDR1 reads LNHDA; CDR2 reads SQIVND (reference sequence). The CDR3 covers 11 residues. The CDR3 sequence is CASSTRGGYTF. In DNA form, the CDR3 reads TGTGCCAGTAGTACCAGGGGTGGCTACACCTTC.

This chain uses TRBV28 with TRBJ1-2; D uncertain. V was shortened by 3 bases and J by 6 bases, with 11 bases between the two germline ends. The length of the CDR3 is 13 residues. Germline assignment: CDR1 MDHEN and CDR2 SYDVKM. The CDR3 here is CASSFGPRDGYTF. DNA for the CDR3: TGTGCCAGCAGTTTTGGTCCGCGAGATGGCTACACCTTC.

The J gene is TRBJ2-7, the V gene TRBV27; a weak D match, TRBD1 (6 bases). The V gene lost 5 bases and the J gene lost 1 base, with 15 bases spanning the gap. The length of the CDR3 is 15 residues. Germline CDR1 is MNHEY and CDR2 is SMNVEV (reference sequence). The CDR3 protein is CASSPSDRSSYEQYF. In DNA, the CDR3 is TGTGCCAGCAGTCCCTCGGACAGATCATCCTACGAGCAGTACTTC.

V gene TRBV21-1 combines with J gene TRBJ1-5; TRBD1 is the table's D call and was not checked against the DNA. TRBV21-1 is noted as a pseudogene. This CDR3 spans 17 amino acids. Here the CDR3 DNA reads TGTGCCAGCAGCAAAGTCGGCCGGGACAGGCCCAATCAGCCCCAGCATTTT. Residues: CASSKVGRDRPNQPQHF.

The V and J genes are TRBV4-1 and TRBJ1-4; the D gene is possibly TRBD1 (6 bases). Germline lookup yields CDR1 MGHRA and CDR2 YSYEKL. V lost 1 base and J 6 bases, leaving 12 bases between the germline ends. The CDR3 runs to 15 residues. In nucleotides, the CDR3 is TGCGCCAGCAGCCAAGTAACAGGGATCTATGAAAAACTGTTTTTT. It specifies CASSQVTGIYEKLFF.

The chain is built from TRBV28 and TRBJ2-7; D ambiguous. Deletions cut 3 bases from V and 0 bases from J, with 15 bases between. CDR3 length equals 16 residues. Germline V lookup: CDR1 MDHEN, CDR2 SYDVKM. As DNA, the CDR3 is TGTGCCAGCAGTTTCGGAGTACGCCTATCCTCCTACGAGCAGTACTTC. Translating gives CASSFGVRLSSYEQYF.

The chain uses TRBV7-3 and TRBJ2-3; TRBD1 agrees at 11 bases. Unmatched junction bases numbered 16, after V lost 5 bases and J lost 6 bases. The CDR3 has 18 residues. Looked up from germline, CDR1 is SGHTA and CDR2 is FQGTGA. The DNA of the CDR3 is TGTGCCAGCAGCCCACCCGGGACAGGGGGAGGGGCTAGCGATACGCAGTATTTT. Residues: CASSPPGTGGGASDTQYF.

This chain joins TRBV18 and TRBJ2-1; 9 bases match TRBD1. V shed 3 bases, J shed 7 bases, and the junction held 1 base outside the gene matches. This CDR3 is 13 amino acids long. CDR1 and CDR2 (germline): KGHSH, LQKENI. This CDR3 reads CASSPTGGNEQFF. CDR3 nucleotides: TGTGCCAGCTCACCGACAGGGGGTAATGAGCAGTTCTTC.

The V call is TRBV4-3, the J call TRBJ2-6; D not certain. The CDR3 has 16 amino acids. In germline, CDR1 is LGHNA, CDR2 YSLEER. V lost 4 bases, J lost 0 bases, and 10 bases lay in between. This CDR3 reads CASSRSSVSGANVLTF. The CDR3 DNA follows: TGCGCCAGCAGCCGCTCATCGGTCTCTGGGGCCAACGTCCTGACTTTC.

V is TRBV19 and J is TRBJ2-1, with a possible D match to TRBD1 (7 bases). The CDR3 length is 16 residues. The V end was cut by 1 base, the J end by 1 base, with 11 bases between. Germline V gives CDR1 LNHDA, CDR2 SQIVND (reference sequence). The CDR3 DNA sequence: TGTGCCAGTAGTATAGTTCCAGGGGGGTCCTACAATGAGCAGTTCTTC. Protein product: CASSIVPGGSYNEQFF.

V usage is TRBV6-6 and J usage is TRBJ1-2, with 7 positions matching TRBD1. CDR3 size: 16 residues. Germline CDR1 MNHNY, CDR2 SVGAGI (reference sequence). Trimming removed 0 bases from V and 2 bases from J; junction bases left unmatched: 6. The CDR3 loop is CASSYSRQGGNYGYTF. The CDR3 region has the DNA TGTGCCAGCAGTTACTCGAGACAGGGAGGCAACTATGGCTACACCTTC.

V is TRBV9 and J is TRBJ2-1, with D perhaps matching TRBD1 or TRBD2 (5 bases each). Deletions cut 0 bases from V and 3 bases from J, with 10 bases between. Germline V lookup: CDR1 SGDLS, CDR2 YYNGEE. The CDR3 is made up of 15 amino acids. Here the CDR3 DNA reads TGTGCCAGCAGCGTAGTGGGGACCAGCTACAATGAGCAGTTCTTC. As protein: CASSVVGTSYNEQFF.

The V and J genes are TRBV2 and TRBJ1-4; unclear D gene. The V end was cut by 6 bases, the J end by 8 bases, with 13 bases between. Germline lookup yields CDR1 SNHLY and CDR2 FYNNEI. CDR3 length equals 13 residues. The CDR3 sequence: CASSLLGREKLFF. For the CDR3, the DNA is TGTGCCAGCAGCCTATTAGGGCGAGAAAAACTGTTTTTT.

The chain couples TRBV9 to TRBJ1-2; 12 positions agree with TRBD1. The CDR3 totals 14 residues. The junction had 3 bases not matched to a gene; V was cut back by 3 bases and J by 6 bases. CDR1 SGDLS and CDR2 YYNGEE come from the germline V gene. The chain's CDR3 is CASSEGTGGNGYTF. The CDR3, as DNA: TGTGCCAGCAGCGAGGGGACAGGGGGCAATGGCTACACCTTC.

CDR3 region: CASSAAGAGNTIYF. CDR3 nucleotides: TGTGCCAGCAGTGCTGCGGGGGCTGGAAACACCATATATTTT. The rearrangement links TRBV6-5 to TRBJ1-3, with D maybe TRBD1 (5 bases). Germline lookup yields CDR1 MNHEY and CDR2 SVGAGI. CDR3 length: 14 residues. V shed 5 bases and J shed 2 bases, with 10 bases lying between them.

This clone was counted only a few times. The V gene is TRBV18, the J gene TRBJ1-5; 9 bases fit TRBD1. With 4 bases clipped from V and 4 bases from J, the junction kept 8 bases outside the gene matches. The length of the CDR3 is 16 residues. Germline values: CDR1 KGHSH, CDR2 LQKENI. CDR3 in DNA: TGTGCCAGCTCACTCTCACAGGGGGCTTTAAATCAGCCCCAGCATTTT. Residues: CASSLSQGALNQPQHF.

The chain has TRBV13 and TRBJ2-1; D may be TRBD1 or TRBD2 (5 bases each). Trimming pared 7 bases from V and 3 bases from J, leaving 16 bases between. The CDR3 runs to 15 residues. Per germline, CDR1 PRHDT and CDR2 FYEKMQ (reference sequence). CDR3 sequence (DNA): TGTGCCAGCACCACCGGGACGTCAGGCTACAATGAGCAGTTCTTC. Its translation is CASTTGTSGYNEQFF. The full variable domain, its missing parts supplied by reference TRBV13 and TRBJ2-1, is AAGVIQSPRHLIKEKRETATLKCYPIPRHDTVYWYQQGPGQDPQFLISFYEKMQSDKGSIPDRFSAQQFSDYHSELNMSSLELGDSALYFCASTTGTSGYNEQFFGPGTRLTVL.

The V call is TRBV2, the J call TRBJ2-5; D is ambiguous. The length of the CDR3 is 10 residues. Per the germline V gene, CDR1 is SNHLY and CDR2 is FYNNEI. V was clipped by 4 bases and J by 13 bases, with 10 bases between them. CDR3 in amino acids: CASSVGGPYF. The CDR3 DNA reads as TGTGCCAGCAGTGTGGGCGGTCCGTACTTC.

This clone was counted only a few times. The rearrangement links TRBV28 to TRBJ2-2, with unresolved D. V lost 7 bases and J lost 7, with 13 bases in between. Looked up from germline, CDR1 is MDHEN and CDR2 is SYDVKM. This CDR3 region has 13 residues. CDR3 in amino acids: CASIRDGNGELFF. The CDR3 DNA sequence: TGTGCCAGCATTCGCGACGGTAACGGGGAGCTGTTTTTT.

The rearrangement uses TRBV12-1 and TRBJ2-1; TRBD2 is the table's D call, not checked against the DNA. TRBV12-1 is labeled a pseudogene. CDR3 length: 24 residues. The CDR3, as DNA: TGTGCCAGCAGCTTTTGGGGGCCGGGGTGGACTAGCGGGAGAAAAGCGACGTCCTACAATGAGCAGTTCTTC. It codes for CASSFWGPGWTSGRKATSYNEQFF.

The chain carries TRBV5-8 and TRBJ1-3, with D possibly being TRBD1 (5 bases). Germline V gene lookup returns CDR1 SGHTS and CDR2 YDEGEE. V lost 6 bases and J 0 bases, leaving 7 bases between the germline ends. This CDR3 is 13 amino acids long. This CDR3 is CASNQGSGNTIYF. DNA of the CDR3: TGTGCCAGCAACCAGGGCTCTGGAAACACCATATATTTT.

This rearrangement joins TRBV9 to TRBJ1-4, with D unclear. Germline lookup yields CDR1 SGDLS and CDR2 YYNGEE. V was clipped by 0 bases and J by 3 bases, with 9 bases between them. The CDR3 loop spans 15 amino acids. The CDR3 here is CASSVEVGSNEKLFF. In DNA form, the CDR3 reads TGTGCCAGCAGCGTAGAGGTGGGCTCTAATGAAAAACTGTTTTTT.